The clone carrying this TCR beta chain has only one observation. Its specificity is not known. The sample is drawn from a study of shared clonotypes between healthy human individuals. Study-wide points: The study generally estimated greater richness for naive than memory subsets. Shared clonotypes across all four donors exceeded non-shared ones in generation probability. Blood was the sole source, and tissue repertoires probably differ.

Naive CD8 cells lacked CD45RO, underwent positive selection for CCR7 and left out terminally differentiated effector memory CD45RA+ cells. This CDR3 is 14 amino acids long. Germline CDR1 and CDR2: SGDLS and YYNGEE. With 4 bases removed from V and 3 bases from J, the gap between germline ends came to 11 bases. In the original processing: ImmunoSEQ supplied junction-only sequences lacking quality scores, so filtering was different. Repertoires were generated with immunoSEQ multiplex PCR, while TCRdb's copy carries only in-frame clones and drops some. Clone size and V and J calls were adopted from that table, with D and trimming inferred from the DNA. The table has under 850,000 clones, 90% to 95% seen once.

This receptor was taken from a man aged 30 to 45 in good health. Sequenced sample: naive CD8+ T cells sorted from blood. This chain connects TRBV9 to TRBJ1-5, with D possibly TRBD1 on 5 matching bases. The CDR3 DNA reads TGTGCCAGCAGCCCCCCGGGGGTCAATCAGCCCCAGCATTTT. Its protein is CASSPPGVNQPQHF. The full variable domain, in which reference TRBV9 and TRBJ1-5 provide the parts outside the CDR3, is DSGVTQTPKHLITATGQRVTLRCSPRSGDLSVYWYQQSLDQGLQFLIQYYNGEERAKGNILERFSAQQFPDLHSELNLSSLELGDSALYFCASSPPGVNQPQHFGDGTRLSIL.